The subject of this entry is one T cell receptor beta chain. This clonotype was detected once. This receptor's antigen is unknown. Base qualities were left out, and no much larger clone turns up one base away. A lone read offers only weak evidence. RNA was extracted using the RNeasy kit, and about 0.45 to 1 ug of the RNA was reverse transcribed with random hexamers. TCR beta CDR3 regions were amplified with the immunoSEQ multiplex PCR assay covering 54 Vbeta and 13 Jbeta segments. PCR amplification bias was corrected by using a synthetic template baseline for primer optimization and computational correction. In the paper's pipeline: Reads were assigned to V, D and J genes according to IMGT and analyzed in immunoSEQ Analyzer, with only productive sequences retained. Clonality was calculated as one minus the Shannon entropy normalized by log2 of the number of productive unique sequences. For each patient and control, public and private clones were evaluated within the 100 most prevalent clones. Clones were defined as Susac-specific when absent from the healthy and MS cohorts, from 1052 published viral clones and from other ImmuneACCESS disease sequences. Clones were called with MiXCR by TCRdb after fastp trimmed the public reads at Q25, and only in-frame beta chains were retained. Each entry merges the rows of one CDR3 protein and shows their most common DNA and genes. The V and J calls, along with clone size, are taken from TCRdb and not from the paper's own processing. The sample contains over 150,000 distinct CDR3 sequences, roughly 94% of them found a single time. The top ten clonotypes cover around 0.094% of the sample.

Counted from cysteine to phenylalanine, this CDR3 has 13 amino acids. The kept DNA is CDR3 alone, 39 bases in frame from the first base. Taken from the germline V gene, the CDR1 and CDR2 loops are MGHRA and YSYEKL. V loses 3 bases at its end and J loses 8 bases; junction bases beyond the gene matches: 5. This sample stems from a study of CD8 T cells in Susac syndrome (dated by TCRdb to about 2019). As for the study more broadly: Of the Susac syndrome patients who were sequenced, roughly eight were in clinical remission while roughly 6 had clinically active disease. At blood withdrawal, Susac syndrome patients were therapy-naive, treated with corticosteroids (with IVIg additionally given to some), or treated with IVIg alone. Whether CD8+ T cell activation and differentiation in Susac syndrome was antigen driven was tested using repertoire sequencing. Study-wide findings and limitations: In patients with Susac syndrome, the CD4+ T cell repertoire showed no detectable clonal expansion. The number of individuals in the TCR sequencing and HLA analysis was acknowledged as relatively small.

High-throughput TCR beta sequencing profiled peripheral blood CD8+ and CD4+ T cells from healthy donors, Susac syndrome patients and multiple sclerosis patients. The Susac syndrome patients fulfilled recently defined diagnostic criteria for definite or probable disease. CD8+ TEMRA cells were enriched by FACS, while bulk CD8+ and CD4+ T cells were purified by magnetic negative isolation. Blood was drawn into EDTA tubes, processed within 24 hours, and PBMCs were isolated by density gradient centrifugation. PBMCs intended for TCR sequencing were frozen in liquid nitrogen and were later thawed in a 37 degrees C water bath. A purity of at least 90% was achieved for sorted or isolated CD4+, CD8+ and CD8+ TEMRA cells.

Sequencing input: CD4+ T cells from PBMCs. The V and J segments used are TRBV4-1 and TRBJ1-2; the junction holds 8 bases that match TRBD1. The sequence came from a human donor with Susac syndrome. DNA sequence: TGCGCCAGCAGCCAGACAGGGGTGGGGGGCTACACCTTC. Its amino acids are CASSQTGVGGYTF.